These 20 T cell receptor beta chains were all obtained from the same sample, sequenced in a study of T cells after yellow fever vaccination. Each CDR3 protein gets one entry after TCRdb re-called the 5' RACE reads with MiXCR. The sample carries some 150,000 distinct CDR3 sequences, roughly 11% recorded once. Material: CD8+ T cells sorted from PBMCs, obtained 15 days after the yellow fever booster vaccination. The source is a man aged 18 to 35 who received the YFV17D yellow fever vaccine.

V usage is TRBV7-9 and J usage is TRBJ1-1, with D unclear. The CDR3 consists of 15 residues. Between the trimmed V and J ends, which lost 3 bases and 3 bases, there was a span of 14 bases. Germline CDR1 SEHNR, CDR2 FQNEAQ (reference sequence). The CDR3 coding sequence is TGTGCCAGCAGCTTTGTTACACAGCTGCACACTGAAGCTTTCTTT. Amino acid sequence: CASSFVTQLHTEAFF.

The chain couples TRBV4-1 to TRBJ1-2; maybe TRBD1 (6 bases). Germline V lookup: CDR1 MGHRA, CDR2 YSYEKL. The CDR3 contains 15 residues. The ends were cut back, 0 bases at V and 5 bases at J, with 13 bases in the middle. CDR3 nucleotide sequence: TGCGCCAGCAGCCAAGAGGTCGGGGGCCGGTATGGCTACACCTTC. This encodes CASSQEVGGRYGYTF.

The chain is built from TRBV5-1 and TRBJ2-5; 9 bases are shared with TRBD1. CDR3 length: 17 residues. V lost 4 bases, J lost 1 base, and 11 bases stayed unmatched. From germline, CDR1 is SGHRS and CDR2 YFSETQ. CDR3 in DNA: TGCGCCAGCAGCGAAAGTCCCGGGACAGGGCCCCAAGAGACCCAGTACTTC. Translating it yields CASSESPGTGPQETQYF.

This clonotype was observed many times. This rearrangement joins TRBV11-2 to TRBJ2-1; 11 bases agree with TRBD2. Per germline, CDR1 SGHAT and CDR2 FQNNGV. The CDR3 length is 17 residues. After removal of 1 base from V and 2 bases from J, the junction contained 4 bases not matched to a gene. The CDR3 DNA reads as TGTGCCAGCAGCTTAGGACTAGCGGGGTCCCCCTACAATGAGCAGTTCTTC. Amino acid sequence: CASSLGLAGSPYNEQFF.

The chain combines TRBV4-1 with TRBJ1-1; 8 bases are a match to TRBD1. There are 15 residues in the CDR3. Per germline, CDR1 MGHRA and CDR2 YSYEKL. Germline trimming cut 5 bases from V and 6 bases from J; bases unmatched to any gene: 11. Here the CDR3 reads CASSYNADREAEAFF. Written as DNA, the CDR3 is TGCGCCAGCAGCTACAACGCGGACAGGGAGGCTGAAGCTTTCTTT.

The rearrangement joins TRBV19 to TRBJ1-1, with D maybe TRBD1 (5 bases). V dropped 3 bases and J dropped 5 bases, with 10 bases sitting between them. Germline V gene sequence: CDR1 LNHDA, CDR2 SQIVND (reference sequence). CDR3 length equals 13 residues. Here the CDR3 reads CASSMAGRTEAFF. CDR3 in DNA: TGTGCCAGTAGTATGGCAGGGAGGACTGAAGCTTTCTTT.

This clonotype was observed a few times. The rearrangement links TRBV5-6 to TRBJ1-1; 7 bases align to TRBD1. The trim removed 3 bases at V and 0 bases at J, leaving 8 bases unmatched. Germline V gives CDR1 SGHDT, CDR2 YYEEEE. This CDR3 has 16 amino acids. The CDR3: CASSSDPGGLNTEAFF. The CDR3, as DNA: TGTGCCAGCAGCTCAGACCCAGGGGGGTTGAACACTGAAGCTTTCTTT.

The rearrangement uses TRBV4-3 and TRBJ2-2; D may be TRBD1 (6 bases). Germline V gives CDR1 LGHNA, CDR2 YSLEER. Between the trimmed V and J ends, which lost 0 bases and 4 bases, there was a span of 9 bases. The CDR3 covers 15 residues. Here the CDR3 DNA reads TGCGCCAGCAGCCAAGATGGGGGCACCACCGGGGAGCTGTTTTTT. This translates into CASSQDGGTTGELFF.

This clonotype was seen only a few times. The CDR3 DNA reads as TGTGCCAGCAGTCCCGGGACTAGCGGGGTATCCTACGAGCAGTACTTC. Translation gives CASSPGTSGVSYEQYF. This chain uses TRBV6-5 with TRBJ2-7; 13 bases are a match to TRBD2. V trimming: 5 bases; J trimming: 1 base; junction bases outside the gene matches: 5. From germline, CDR1 is MNHEY and CDR2 SVGAGI. The length of the CDR3 is 16 residues.

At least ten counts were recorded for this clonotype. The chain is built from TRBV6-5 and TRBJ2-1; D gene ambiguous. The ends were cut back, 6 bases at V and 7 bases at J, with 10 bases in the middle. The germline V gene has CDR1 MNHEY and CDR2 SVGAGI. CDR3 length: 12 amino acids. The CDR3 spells CASSSWLNEQFF. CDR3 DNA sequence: TGTGCCAGCAGCTCGTGGCTGAATGAGCAGTTCTTC.

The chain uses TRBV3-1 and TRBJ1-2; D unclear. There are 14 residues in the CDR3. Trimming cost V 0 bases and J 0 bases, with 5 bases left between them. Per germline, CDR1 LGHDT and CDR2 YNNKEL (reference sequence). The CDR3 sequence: CASSQELPNYGYTF. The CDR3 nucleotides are TGTGCCAGCAGCCAAGAACTCCCTAACTATGGCTACACCTTC.

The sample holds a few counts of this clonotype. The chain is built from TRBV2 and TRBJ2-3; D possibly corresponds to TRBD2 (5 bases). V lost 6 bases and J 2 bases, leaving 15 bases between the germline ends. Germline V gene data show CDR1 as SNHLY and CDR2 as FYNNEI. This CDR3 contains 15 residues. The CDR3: CASRQASLATDTQYF. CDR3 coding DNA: TGTGCCAGCAGGCAGGCTAGCCTGGCCACAGATACGCAGTATTTT.

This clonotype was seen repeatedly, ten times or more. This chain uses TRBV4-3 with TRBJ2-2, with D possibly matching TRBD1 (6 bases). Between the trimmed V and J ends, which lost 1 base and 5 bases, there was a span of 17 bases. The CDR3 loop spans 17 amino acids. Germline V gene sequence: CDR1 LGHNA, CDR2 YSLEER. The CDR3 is CASSQVYLDSGTGELFF. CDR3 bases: TGCGCCAGCAGCCAAGTGTATTTGGACAGTGGGACCGGGGAGCTGTTTTTT.

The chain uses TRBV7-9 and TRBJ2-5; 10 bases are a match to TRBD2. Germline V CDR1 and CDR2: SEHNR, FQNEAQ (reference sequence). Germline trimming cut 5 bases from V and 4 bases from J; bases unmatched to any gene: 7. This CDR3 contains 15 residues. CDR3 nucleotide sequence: TGTGCCAGCAGCCCAGCGGGGGGGCCGCGAGAGACCCAGTACTTC. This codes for CASSPAGGPRETQYF.

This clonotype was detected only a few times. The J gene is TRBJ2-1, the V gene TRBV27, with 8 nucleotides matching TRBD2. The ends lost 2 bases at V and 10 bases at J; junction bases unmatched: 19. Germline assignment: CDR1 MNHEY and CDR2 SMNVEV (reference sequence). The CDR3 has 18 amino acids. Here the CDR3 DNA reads TGTGCCAGCAGTTTAGTACTAGCGGACCCATCTTTAATGGGGGAGCAGTTCTTC. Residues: CASSLVLADPSLMGEQFF.

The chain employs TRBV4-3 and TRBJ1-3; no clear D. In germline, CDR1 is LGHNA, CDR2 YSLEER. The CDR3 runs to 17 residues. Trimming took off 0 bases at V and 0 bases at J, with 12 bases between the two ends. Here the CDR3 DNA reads TGCGCCAGCAGCCAAGACGGAGGGAACCTCTCTGGAAACACCATATATTTT. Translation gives CASSQDGGNLSGNTIYF.

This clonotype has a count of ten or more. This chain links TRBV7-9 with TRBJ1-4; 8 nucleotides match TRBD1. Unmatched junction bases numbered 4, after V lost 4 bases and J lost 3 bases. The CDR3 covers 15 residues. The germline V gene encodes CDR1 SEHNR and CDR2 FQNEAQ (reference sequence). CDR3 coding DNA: TGTGCCAGCAGCTCGGGGACAGGACCTAATGAAAAACTGTTTTTT. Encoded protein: CASSSGTGPNEKLFF. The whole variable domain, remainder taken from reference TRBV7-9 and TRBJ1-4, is DTGVSQNPRHKITKRGQNVTFRCDPISEHNRLYWYRQTLGQGPEFLTYFQNEAQLEKSRLLSDRFSAERPKGSFSTLEIQRTEQGDSAMYLCASSSGTGPNEKLFFGSGTQLSVL.

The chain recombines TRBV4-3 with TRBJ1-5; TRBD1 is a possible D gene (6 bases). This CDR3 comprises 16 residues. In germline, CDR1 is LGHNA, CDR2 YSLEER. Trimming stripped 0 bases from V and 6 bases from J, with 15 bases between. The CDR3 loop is CASSQDRYGGGQPQHF. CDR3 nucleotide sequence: TGCGCCAGCAGCCAAGATAGGTACGGGGGCGGTCAGCCCCAGCATTTT.

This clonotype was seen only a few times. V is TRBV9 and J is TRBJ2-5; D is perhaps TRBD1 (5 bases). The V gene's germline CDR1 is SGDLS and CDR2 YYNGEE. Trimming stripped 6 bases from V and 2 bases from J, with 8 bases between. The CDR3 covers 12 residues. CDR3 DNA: TGTGCCAGCATGGGGCAGCAAGAGACCCAGTACTTC. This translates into CASMGQQETQYF.

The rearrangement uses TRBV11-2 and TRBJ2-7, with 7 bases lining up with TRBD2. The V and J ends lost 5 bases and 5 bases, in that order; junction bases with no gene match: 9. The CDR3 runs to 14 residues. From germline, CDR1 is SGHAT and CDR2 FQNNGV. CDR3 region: CASSHRGVANEQYF. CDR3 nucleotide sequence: TGTGCCAGCAGCCACCGGGGGGTAGCGAACGAGCAGTACTTC.